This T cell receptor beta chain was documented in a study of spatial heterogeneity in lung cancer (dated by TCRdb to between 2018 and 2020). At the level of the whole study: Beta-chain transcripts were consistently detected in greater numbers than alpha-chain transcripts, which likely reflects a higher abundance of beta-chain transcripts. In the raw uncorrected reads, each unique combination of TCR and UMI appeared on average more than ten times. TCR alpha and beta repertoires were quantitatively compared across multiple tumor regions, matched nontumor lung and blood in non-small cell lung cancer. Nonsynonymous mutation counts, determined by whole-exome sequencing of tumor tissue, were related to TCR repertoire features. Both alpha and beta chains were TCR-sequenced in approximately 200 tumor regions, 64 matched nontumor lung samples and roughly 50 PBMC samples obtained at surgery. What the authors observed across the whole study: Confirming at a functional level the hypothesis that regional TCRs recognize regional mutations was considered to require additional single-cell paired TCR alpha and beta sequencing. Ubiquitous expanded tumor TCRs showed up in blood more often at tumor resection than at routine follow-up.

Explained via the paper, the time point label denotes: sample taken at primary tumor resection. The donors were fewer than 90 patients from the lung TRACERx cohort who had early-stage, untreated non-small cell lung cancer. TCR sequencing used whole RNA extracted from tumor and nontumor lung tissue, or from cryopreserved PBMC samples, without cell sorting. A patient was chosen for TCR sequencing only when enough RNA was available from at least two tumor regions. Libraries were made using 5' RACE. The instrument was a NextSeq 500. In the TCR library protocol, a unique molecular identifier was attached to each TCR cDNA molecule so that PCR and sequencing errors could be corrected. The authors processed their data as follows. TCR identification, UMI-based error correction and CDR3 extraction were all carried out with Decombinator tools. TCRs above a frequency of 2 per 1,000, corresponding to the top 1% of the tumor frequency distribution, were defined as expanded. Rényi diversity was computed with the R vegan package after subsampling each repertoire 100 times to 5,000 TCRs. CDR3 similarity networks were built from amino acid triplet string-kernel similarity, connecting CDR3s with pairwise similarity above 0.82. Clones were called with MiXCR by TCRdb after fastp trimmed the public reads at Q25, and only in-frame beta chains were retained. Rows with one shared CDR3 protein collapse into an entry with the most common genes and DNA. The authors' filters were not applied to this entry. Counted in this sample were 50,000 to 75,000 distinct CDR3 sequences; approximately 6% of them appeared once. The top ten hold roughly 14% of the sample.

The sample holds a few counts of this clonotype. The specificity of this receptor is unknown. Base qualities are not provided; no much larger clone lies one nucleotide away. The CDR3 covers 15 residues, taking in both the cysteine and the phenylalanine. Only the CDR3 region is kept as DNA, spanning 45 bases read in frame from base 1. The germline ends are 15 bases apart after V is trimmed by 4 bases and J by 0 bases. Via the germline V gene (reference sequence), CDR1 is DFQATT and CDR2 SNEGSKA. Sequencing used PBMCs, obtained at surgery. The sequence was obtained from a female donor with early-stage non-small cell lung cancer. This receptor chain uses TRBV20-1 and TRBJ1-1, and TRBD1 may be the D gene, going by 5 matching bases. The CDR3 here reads CSATSPVGVNTEAFF. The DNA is TGCAGTGCTACTAGCCCCGTGGGGGTGAACACTGAAGCTTTCTTT.